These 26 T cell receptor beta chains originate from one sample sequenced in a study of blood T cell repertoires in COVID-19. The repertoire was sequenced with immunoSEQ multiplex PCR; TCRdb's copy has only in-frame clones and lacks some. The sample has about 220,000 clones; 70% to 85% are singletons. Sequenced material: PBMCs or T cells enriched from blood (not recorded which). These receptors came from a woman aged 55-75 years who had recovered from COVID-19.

DNA of the CDR3: TGTGCCAGCAGTCGGTACTCCGGCTCTGGAAACACCATATATTTT. The encoded protein is CASSRYSGSGNTIYF. The genes are TRBV6-5 and TRBJ1-3; D unresolved. The germline V gene has CDR1 MNHEY and CDR2 SVGAGI. The CDR3 extends over 15 amino acids. Trimming removed 5 bases from V and 0 bases from J, with 11 bases in between.

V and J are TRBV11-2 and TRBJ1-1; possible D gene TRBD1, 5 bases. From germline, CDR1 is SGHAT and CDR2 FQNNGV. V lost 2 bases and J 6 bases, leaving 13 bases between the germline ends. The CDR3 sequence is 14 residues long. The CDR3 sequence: CASSLRQRGAEAFF. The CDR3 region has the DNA TGTGCCAGCAGCTTAAGACAGCGGGGCGCTGAAGCTTTCTTT.

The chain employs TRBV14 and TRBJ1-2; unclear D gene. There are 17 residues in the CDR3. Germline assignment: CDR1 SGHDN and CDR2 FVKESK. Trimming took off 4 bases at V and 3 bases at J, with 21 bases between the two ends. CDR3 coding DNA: TGTGCCAGCAGCCGAGGACTTTTGCGGATGGCGGACTATGGCTACACCTTC. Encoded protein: CASSRGLLRMADYGYTF.

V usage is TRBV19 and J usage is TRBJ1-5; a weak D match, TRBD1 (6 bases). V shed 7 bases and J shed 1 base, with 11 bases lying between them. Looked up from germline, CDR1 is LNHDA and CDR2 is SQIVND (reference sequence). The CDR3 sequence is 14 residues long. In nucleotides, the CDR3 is TGTGCCAGTATTGGGGGCGCCAGCAATCAGCCCCAGCATTTT. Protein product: CASIGGASNQPQHF.

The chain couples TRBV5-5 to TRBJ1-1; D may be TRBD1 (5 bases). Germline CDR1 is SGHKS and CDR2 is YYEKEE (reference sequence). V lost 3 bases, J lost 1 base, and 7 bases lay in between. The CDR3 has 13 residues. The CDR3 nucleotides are TGTGCCAGCAGCTCCCAGGGGAACACTGAAGCTTTCTTT. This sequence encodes CASSSQGNTEAFF.

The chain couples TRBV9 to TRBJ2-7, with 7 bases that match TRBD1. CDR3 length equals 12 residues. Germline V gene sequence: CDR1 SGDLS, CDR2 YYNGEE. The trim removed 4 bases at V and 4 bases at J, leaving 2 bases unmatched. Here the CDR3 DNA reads TGTGCCAGCAGCTTGACAGGGTACGAGCAGTACTTC. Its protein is CASSLTGYEQYF. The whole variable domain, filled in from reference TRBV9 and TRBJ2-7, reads DSGVTQTPKHLITATGQRVTLRCSPRSGDLSVYWYQQSLDQGLQFLIQYYNGEERAKGNILERFSAQQFPDLHSELNLSSLELGDSALYFCASSLTGYEQYFGPGTRLTVT.

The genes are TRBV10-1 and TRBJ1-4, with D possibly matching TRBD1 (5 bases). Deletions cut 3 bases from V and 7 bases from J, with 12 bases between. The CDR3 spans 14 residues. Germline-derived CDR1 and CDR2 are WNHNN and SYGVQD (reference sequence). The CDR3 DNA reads TGCGCCAGCAGTGAAGACGGCAGGGCTGAAAAACTGTTTTTT. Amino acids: CASSEDGRAEKLFF.

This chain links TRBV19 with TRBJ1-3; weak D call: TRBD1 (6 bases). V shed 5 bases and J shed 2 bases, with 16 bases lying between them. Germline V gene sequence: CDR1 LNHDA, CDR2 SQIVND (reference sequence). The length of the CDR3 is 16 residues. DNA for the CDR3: TGTGCCAGTAGTCCTGGAGGGGGGGGTGCTGGAAACACCATATATTTT. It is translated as CASSPGGGGAGNTIYF. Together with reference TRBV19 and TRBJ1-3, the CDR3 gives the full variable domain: DGGITQSPKYLFRKEGQNVTLSCEQNLNHDAMYWYRQDPGQGLRLIYYSQIVNDFQKGDIAEGYSVSREKKESFPLTVTSAQKNPTAFYLCASSPGGGGAGNTIYFGEGSWLTVV.

The CDR3 DNA reads TGTGCCAGCAGCTTGGACATGCAAGAGACCCAGTACTTC. Amino acid sequence: CASSLDMQETQYF. This sequence joins TRBV7-3 and TRBJ2-5; weak D call: TRBD1 (5 bases). This CDR3 contains 13 residues. V was pared by 3 bases and J by 2 bases, with 7 bases between. From germline, CDR1 is SGHTA and CDR2 FQGTGA.

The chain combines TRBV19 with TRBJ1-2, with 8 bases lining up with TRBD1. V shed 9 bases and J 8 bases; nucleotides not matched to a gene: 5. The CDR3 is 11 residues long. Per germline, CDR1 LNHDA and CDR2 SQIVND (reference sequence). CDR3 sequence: CASQGAGGYTF. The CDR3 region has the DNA TGTGCCAGCCAGGGGGCCGGGGGCTACACCTTC.

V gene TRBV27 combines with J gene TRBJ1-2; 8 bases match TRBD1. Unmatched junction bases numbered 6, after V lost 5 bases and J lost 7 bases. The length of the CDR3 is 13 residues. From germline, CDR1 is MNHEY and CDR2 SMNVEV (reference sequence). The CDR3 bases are TGTGCCAGCAGTGTAACAGGGGGTACTGGCTACACCTTC. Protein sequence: CASSVTGGTGYTF.

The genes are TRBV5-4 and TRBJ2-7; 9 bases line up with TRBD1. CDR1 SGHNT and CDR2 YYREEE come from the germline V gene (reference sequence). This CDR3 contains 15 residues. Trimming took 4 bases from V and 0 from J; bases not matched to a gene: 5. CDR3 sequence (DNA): TGTGCCAGCAGCCGGGGACAGGGAACCTCCTACGAGCAGTACTTC. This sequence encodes CASSRGQGTSYEQYF.

The CDR3 region is CSASRPQGLQETQYF. CDR3 nucleotide sequence: TGCAGTGCTAGTCGCCCACAGGGGCTACAAGAGACCCAGTACTTC. The rearrangement uses TRBV20-1 and TRBJ2-5; 7 nucleotides agree with TRBD1. The CDR3 spans 15 residues. The V and J ends lost 3 bases and 2 bases, in that order; junction bases with no gene match: 9. CDR1 and CDR2 (germline): DFQATT, SNEGSKA (reference sequence).

The CDR3 DNA is TGTGCCAGCAGTGAAGCCGAAGGAGGGGGCCGTGAAACGCAGTATTTT. Encoded protein: CASSEAEGGGRETQYF. V usage is TRBV2 and J usage is TRBJ2-3, with D possibly being TRBD1 (7 bases). Trimming removed 0 bases at V and 9 bases at J, with 19 bases between. The CDR3 is 16 residues long. Germline loops: CDR1 SNHLY, CDR2 FYNNEI. The full variable domain, in which reference TRBV2 and TRBJ2-3 provide the parts outside the CDR3, is EPEVTQTPSHQVTQMGQEVILRCVPISNHLYFYWYRQILGQKVEFLVSFYNNEISEKSEIFDDQFSVERPDGSNFTLKIRSTKLEDSAMYFCASSEAEGGGRETQYFGPGTRLTVL.

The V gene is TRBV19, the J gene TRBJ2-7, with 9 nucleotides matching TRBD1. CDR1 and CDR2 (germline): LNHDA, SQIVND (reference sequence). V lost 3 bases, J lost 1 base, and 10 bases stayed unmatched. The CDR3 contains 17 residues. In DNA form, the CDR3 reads TGTGCCAGTAGTATCGTTGGTGGACAGGGGAGGTCCTACGAGCAGTACTTC. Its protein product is CASSIVGGQGRSYEQYF. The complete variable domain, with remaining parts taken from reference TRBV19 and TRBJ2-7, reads DGGITQSPKYLFRKEGQNVTLSCEQNLNHDAMYWYRQDPGQGLRLIYYSQIVNDFQKGDIAEGYSVSREKKESFPLTVTSAQKNPTAFYLCASSIVGGQGRSYEQYFGPGTRLTVT.

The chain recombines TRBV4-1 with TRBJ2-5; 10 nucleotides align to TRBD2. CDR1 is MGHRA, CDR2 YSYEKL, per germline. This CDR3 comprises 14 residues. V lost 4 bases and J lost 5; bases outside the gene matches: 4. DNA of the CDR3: TGCGCCAGCAGCCTACTAGCGGGGTTGGAGACCCAGTACTTC. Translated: CASSLLAGLETQYF.

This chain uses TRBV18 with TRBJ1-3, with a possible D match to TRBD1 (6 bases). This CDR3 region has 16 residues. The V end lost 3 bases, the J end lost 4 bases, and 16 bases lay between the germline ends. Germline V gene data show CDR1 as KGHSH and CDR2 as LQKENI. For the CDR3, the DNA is TGTGCCAGCTCACCGGAAGGAGGTGGGGGCGGAAACACCATATATTTT. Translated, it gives CASSPEGGGGGNTIYF.

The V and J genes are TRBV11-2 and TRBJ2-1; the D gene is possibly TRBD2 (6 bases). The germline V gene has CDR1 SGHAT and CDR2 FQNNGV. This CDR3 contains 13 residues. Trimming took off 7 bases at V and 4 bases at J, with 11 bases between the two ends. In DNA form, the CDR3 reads TGTGCCAGCAATTTGGGGGGTTACAATGAGCAGTTCTTC. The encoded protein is CASNLGGYNEQFF.

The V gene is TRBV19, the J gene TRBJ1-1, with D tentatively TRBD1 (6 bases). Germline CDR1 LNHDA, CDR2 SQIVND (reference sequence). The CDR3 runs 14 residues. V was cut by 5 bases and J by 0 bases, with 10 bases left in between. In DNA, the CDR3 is TGTGCCAGTAGTCACGGGACACTGAACACTGAAGCTTTCTTT. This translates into CASSHGTLNTEAFF.

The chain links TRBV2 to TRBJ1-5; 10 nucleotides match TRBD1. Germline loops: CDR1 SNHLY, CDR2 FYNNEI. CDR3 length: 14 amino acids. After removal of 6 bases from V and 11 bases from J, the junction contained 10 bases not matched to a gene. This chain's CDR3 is CASRGQGRDHSQHF. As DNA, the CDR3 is TGTGCCAGCAGGGGACAGGGGAGGGATCATTCCCAGCATTTT.

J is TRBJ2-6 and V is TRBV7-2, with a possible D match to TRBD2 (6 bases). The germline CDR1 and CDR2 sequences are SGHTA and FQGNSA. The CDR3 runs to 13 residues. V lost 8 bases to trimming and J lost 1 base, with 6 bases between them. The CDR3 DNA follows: TGTGCCAGCGCGGGATCTGGGGCCAACGTCCTGACTTTC. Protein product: CASAGSGANVLTF.

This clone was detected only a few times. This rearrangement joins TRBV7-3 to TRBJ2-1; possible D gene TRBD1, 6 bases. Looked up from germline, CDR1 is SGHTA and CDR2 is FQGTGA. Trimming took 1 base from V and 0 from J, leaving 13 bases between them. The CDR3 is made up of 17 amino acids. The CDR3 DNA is TGTGCCAGCAGCTTAAGGGGGCCCAGATTCTCCTACAATGAGCAGTTCTTC. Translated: CASSLRGPRFSYNEQFF. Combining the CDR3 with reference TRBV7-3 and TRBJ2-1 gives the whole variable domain GAGVSQTPSNKVTEKGKYVELRCDPISGHTALYWYRQSLGQGPEFLIYFQGTGAADDSGLPNDRFFAVRPEGSVSTLKIQRTERGDSAVYLCASSLRGPRFSYNEQFFGPGTRLTVL.

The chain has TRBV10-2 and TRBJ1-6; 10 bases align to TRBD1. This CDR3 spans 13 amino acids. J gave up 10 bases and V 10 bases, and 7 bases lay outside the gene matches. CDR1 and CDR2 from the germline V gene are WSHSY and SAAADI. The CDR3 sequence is CATSDRGASPLHF. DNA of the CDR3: TGCGCCACTTCGGACAGGGGGGCCTCACCCCTCCACTTT.

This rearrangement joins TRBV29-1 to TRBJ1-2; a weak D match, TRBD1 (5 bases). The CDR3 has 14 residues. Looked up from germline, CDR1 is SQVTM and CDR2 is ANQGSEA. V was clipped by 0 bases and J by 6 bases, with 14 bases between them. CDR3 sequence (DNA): TGCAGCGTTGAAGAAGGGGCAGGTGGGCATGGCTACACCTTC. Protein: CSVEEGAGGHGYTF. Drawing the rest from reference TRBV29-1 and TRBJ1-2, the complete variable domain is SAVISQKPSRDICQRGTSLTIQCQVDSQVTMMFWYRQQPGQSLTLIATANQGSEATYESGFVIDKFPISRPNLTFSTLTVSNMSPEDSSIYLCSVEEGAGGHGYTFGSGTRLTVV.

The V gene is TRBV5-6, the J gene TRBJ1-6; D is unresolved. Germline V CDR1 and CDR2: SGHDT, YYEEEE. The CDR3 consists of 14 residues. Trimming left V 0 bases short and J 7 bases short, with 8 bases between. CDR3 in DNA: TGTGCCAGCAGCTTGGGGCGGATAAATTCACCCCTCCACTTT. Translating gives CASSLGRINSPLHF. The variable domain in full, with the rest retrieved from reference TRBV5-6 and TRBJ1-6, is DAGVTQSPTHLIKTRGQQVTLRCSPKSGHDTVSWYQQALGQGPQFIFQYYEEEERQRGNFPDRFSGHQFPNYSSELNVNALLLGDSALYLCASSLGRINSPLHFGNGTRLTVT.

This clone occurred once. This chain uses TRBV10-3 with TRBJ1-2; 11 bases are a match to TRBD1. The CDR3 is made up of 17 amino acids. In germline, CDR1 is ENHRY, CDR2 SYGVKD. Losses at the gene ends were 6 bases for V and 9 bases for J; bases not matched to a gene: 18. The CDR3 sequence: CAIRGSNGTGGRISYTF. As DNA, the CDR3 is TGTGCCATCAGGGGGTCGAATGGGACAGGGGGACGTATAAGCTACACCTTC.